This is a list of T cell receptor beta chains from one sample in a study of T cell responses to AZD1222 COVID-19 vaccine. Sequencing was performed with immunoSEQ multiplex PCR; in TCRdb, only in-frame clones are kept and a portion is missing. The sample lists 150,000 to 200,000 clones, approximately 94% occurring once. The sequencing here drew on peripheral blood, taken 28 days after the second AZD1222 dose. The receptors here all came from an adult who received the AZD1222 COVID-19 vaccine. Each CDR3 is given with its conserved first and last residue. A D gene is named only where the DNA matches it firmly. Expanded clones get a size class; other rows say once, few or many, or leave the size out.

D gene	V gene	clone size	J gene	CDR3 DNA	CDR3 protein
.	TRBV2	.	TRBJ2-5	TGTGCCAGCACCAAAGTGAGTCGGAACCAAGAGACCCAGTACTTC	CASTKVSRNQETQYF
.	TRBV11-2	.	TRBJ1-5	TGTGCCAGCAGCTTAGCCGGCGGTCCCAATCAGCCCCAGCATTTT	CASSLAGGPNQPQHF
.	TRBV2	.	TRBJ1-2	TGTGCCAGCAGATTACAGGGTGTTAGTGGCTACACCTTC	CASRLQGVSGYTF
.	TRBV2	.	TRBJ1-5	TGTGCCAGCAGACCAAACCGAGATTCTTTCAATCAGCCCCAGCATTTT	CASRPNRDSFNQPQHF
TRBD2	TRBV6-4	.	TRBJ2-2	TGTGCCAGCAGTGACTCAGCGGGAGGGCCCGGGGAGCTGTTTTTT	CASSDSAGGPGELFF
TRBD2	TRBV3-1/TRBV3-2	.	TRBJ2-2	TGTGCCAGCAGCCAAGTAATAGCGGGGGGTCTGAACACCGGGGAGCTGTTTTTT	CASSQVIAGGLNTGELFF
.	TRBV20-1	.	TRBJ1-1	TGCAGTGCAATGGAGAACACTGAAGCTTTCTTT	CSAMENTEAFF
.	TRBV7-2	.	TRBJ2-4	TGTGCCAGCAGCTTACCGGGTGTAGAAAACATTCAGTACTTC	CASSLPGVENIQYF
TRBD2	TRBV29-1	.	TRBJ2-3	TGCAGCGTTGTGTCTAGCGGAATGAACACAGATACGCAGTATTTT	CSVVSSGMNTDTQYF
TRBD1	TRBV18	.	TRBJ1-5	TGTGCCAGCTCACTCGGACAGGGTAGCAATCAGCCCCAGCATTTT	CASSLGQGSNQPQHF
.	TRBV30	.	TRBJ2-1	TGTGCCTGGAGTAAAGGGATCTCCTACAATGAGCAGTTCTTC	CAWSKGISYNEQFF
.	TRBV7-9	.	TRBJ1-1	TGTGCCAGCAGCTCCGGTGAGCGCACTGAAGCTTTCTTT	CASSSGERTEAFF
.	TRBV6-1	.	TRBJ1-4	TGTGCCAGCAGTGAAGCGGTAGGGGCCAATGAAAAACTGTTTTTT	CASSEAVGANEKLFF
TRBD2	TRBV28	.	TRBJ2-1	TGTGCCAGCAGTCCTGGACTAGCGGGCCCTCTGACCTACAATGAGCAGTTCTTC	CASSPGLAGPLTYNEQFF
.	TRBV5-1	.	TRBJ1-2	TGCGCCAGCAGCGTAGGACAGTCTAACTATGGCTACACCTTC	CASSVGQSNYGYTF
TRBD2	TRBV7-6	.	TRBJ2-5	TGTGCCAGCAGCTTAACTAGGGTACTAGCGGGGGGGACGTACCAAGAGACCCAGTACTTC	CASSLTRVLAGGTYQETQYF
.	TRBV9	.	TRBJ1-2	TGTGCCAGCAGCGTGCGGCGGAGTATTACTAACTATGGCTACACCTTC	CASSVRRSITNYGYTF
.	TRBV25-1	.	TRBJ1-3	TGTGCCAGCAGTTACCTTCAGGGATCTGGAAACACCATATATTTT	CASSYLQGSGNTIYF
.	TRBV2	.	TRBJ1-5	TGTGCCAGCAGTGACCGGGGGCGTATCAATCAGCCCCAGCATTTT	CASSDRGRINQPQHF
TRBD1	TRBV5-1	.	TRBJ1-2	TGCGCCAGCAGCTTATGGGACAGGGGGCCGGCTGCAGATGGCTACACCTTC	CASSLWDRGPAADGYTF
TRBD2	TRBV19	once	TRBJ2-4	TGTGCCAGTTTCCCTCCGGGACTAGCGGAACTAGCCAAAAACATTCAGTACTTC	CASFPPGLAELAKNIQYF
TRBD2	TRBV27	.	TRBJ2-5	TGTGCCAGCATCGGACTAGCGGGAGGAAAAGAGACCCAGTACTTC	CASIGLAGGKETQYF
.	TRBV2	.	TRBJ1-1	TGTGCCAGCAGTGCCGCGGACCGCCTGAACACTGAAGCTTTCTTT	CASSAADRLNTEAFF
.	TRBV7-8	.	TRBJ1-2	TGTGCCAGCAGCTTACCGAGGGACAAACCTAACTATGGCTACACCTTC	CASSLPRDKPNYGYTF